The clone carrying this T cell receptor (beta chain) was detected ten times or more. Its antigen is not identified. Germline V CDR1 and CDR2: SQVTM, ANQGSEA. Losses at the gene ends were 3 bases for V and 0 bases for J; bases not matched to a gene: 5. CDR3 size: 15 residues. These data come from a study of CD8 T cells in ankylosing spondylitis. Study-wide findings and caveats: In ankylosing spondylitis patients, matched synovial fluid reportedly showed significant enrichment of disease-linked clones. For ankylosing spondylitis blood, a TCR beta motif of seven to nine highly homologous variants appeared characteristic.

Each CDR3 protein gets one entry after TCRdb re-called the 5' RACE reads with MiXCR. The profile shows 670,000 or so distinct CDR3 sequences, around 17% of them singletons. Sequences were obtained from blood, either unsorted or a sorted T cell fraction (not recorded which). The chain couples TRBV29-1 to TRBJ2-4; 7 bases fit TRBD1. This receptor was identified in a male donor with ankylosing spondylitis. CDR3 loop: CSVEDRKLAKNIQYF. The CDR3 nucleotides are TGCAGCGTTGAGGACAGGAAACTAGCCAAAAACATTCAGTACTTC.